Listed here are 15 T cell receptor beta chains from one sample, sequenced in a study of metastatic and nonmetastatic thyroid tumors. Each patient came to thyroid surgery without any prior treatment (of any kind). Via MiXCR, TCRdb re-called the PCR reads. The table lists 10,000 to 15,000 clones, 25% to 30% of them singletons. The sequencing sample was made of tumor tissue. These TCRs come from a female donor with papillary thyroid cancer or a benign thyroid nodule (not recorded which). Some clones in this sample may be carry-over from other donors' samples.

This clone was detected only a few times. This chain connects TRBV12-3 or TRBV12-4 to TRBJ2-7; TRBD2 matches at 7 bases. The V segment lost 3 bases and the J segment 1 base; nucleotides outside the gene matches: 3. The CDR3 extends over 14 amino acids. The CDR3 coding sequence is TGTGCCAGCAGTTTTGGCGGGGGATCCTACGAGCAGTACTTC. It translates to CASSFGGGSYEQYF.

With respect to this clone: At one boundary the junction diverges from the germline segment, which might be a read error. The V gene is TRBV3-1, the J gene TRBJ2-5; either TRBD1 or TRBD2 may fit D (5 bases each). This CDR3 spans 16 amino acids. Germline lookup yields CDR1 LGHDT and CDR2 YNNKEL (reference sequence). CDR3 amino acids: CASTQSRVGTQETQCF. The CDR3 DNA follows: TGTGCCAGCACCCAAAGCCGCGTGGGGACCCAAGAGACCCAGTGCTTC.

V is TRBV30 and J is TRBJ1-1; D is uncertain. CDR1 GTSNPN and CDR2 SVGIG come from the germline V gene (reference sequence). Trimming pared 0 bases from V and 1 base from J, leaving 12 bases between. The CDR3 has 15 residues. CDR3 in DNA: TGTGCCTGGAGTGTATGGGGTCGGGGGAACACTGAAGCTTTCTTT. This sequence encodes CAWSVWGRGNTEAFF.

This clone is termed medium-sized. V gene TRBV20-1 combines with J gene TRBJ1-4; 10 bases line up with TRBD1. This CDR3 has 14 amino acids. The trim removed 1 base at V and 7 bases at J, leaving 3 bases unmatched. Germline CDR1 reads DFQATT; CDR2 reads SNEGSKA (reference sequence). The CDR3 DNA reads TGCAGTGCTAGAGGGGACAGGGGAGGTGAAAAACTGTTTTTT. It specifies CSARGDRGGEKLFF.

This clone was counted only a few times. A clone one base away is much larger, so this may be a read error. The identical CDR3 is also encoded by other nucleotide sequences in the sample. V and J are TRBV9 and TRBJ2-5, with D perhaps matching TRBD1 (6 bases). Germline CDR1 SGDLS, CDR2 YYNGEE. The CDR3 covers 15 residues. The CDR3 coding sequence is TGCGCCAGCAGCGCCCGGGACACTACGAGGGAGACCCAGTACTTC. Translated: CASSARDTTRETQYF.

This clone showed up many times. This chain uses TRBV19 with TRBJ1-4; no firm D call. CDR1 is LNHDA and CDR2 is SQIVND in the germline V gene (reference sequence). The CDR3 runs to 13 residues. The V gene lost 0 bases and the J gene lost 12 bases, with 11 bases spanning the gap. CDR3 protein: CASSIDLGRELFF. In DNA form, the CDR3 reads TGTGCCAGTAGTATAGATCTAGGGAGGGAACTGTTTTTT. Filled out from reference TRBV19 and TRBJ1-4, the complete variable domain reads DGGITQSPKYLFRKEGQNVTLSCEQNLNHDAMYWYRQDPGQGLRLIYYSQIVNDFQKGDIAEGYSVSREKKESFPLTVTSAQKNPTAFYLCASSIDLGRELFFGSGTQLSVL.

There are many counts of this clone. As DNA, the CDR3 is TGTGCCACCAGCAGAGATAAGGGGACTGCAGATACGCAGTATTTT. Translation gives CATSRDKGTADTQYF. The V call is TRBV15, the J call TRBJ2-3, with TRBD2 as a possible D gene (6 bases). Trimming removed 0 bases at V and 4 bases at J, with 11 bases between. CDR1 LNHNV and CDR2 YYDKDF come from the germline V gene (reference sequence). This CDR3 is 15 amino acids long.

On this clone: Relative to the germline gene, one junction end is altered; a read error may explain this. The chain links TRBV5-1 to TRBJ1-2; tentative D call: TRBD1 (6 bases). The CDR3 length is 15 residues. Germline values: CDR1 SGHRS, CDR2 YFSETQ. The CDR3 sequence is CASRPSPGHPSGSLF. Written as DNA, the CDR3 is TGCGCCAGCAGACCGAGTCCGGGACACCCCTCGGGGTCACTCTTC.

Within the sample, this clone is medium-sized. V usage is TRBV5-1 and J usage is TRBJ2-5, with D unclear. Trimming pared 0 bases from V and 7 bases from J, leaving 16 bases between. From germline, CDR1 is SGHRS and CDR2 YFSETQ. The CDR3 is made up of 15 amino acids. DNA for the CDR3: TGCGCCAGCAGCTTGGACCTTTCCCCGTCGGGGACCCAGTACTTC. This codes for CASSLDLSPSGTQYF.

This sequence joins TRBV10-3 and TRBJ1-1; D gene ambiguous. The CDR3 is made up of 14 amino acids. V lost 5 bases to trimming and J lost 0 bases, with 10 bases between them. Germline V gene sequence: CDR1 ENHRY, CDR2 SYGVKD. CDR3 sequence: CAISNGQMNTEAFF. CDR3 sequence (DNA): TGTGCCATCAGTAATGGCCAGATGAACACTGAAGCTTTCTTT.

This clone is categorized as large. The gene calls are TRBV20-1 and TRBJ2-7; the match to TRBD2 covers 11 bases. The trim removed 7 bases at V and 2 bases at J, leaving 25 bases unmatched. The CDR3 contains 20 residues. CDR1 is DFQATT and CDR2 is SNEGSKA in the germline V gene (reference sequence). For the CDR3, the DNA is TGCAGTGGTACCGATCAACTAGGTAGCGGGAGGGCCTCGGTGACCTACGAGCAGTACTTC. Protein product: CSGTDQLGSGRASVTYEQYF.

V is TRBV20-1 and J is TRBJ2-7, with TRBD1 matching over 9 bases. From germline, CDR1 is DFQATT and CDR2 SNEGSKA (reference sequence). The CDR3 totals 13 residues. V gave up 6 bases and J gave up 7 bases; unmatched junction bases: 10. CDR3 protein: CSAYFTGGNEQYF. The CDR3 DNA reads TGCAGTGCATACTTTACAGGGGGCAATGAGCAGTACTTC.

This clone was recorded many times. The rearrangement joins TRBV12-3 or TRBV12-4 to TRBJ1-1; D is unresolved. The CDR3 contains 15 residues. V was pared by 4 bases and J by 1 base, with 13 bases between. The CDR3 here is CASSSPHQSNTEAFF. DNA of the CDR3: TGTGCCAGCAGTTCCCCACACCAGTCGAACACTGAAGCTTTCTTT.

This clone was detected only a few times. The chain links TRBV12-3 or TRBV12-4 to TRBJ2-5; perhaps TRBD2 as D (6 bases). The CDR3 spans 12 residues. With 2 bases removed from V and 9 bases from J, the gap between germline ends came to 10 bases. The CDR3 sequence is CASSLIQRAQYF. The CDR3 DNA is TGTGCCAGCAGTTTAATCCAGCGGGCCCAGTACTTC.

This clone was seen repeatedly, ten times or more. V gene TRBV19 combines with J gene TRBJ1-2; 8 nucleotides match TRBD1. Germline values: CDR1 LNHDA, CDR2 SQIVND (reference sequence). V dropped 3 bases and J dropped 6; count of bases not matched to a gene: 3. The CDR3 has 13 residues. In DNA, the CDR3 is TGTGCCAGTAGTATGGGACAGGTCGATGGCTACACCTTC. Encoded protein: CASSMGQVDGYTF.